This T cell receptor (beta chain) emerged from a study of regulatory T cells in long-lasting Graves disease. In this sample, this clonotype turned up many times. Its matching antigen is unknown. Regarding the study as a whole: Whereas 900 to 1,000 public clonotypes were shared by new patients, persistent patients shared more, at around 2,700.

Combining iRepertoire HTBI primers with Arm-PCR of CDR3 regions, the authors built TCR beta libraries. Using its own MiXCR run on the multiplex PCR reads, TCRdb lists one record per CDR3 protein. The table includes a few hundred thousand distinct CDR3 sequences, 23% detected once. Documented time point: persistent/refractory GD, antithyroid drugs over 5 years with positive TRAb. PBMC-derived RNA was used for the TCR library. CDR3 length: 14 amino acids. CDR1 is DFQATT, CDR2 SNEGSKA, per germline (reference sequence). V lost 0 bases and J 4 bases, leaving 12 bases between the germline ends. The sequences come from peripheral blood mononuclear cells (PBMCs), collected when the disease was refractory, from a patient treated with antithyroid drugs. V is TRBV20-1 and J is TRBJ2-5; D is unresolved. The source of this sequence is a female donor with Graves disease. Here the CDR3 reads CSARDRAWRETQYF. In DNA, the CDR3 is TGCAGTGCTAGAGATAGGGCATGGAGAGAGACCCAGTACTTC.